A selection of T cell receptor beta chains follows, all from one sample in a study of blood T cell repertoires in COVID-19. Profiled with immunoSEQ multiplex PCR; TCRdb holds only in-frame clones, not every one. Of about 160,000 clones listed, 60% to 85% are singletons. The sequenced sample was peripheral blood. Receptors originate from a man in his 60s with acute or convalescent COVID-19. Each CDR3 is given with its conserved first and last residue. Each record gives: D gene, V gene, J gene, clone size, CDR3 DNA, CDR3 protein. D genes are given only for firm matches. The size entry is marked missing in some rows and otherwise reads once, few, many or a size class.

D: NA
V: TRBV7-2
J: TRBJ2-3
size: NA
DNA: TGTGCCAGCAGCGCAGGGGATACGCAGTATTTT
CDR3: CASSAGDTQYF

D: NA
V: TRBV6-1
J: TRBJ1-6
size: NA
DNA: TGTGCCAGCAGTGAACCGGGGGGGGCAGGGTTTAATTCACCCCTCCACTTT
CDR3: CASSEPGGAGFNSPLHF

D: NA
V: TRBV5-1
J: TRBJ1-2
size: NA
DNA: TGCGCCAGCAGCCTCGGGGGTAACGATGGCTACACCTTC
CDR3: CASSLGGNDGYTF

D: TRBD1
V: TRBV11-2
J: TRBJ1-1
size: NA
DNA: TGTGCCAGCAGCGGGACAGTGAACACTGAAGCTTTCTTT
CDR3: CASSGTVNTEAFF

D: NA
V: TRBV5-4
J: TRBJ2-1
size: NA
DNA: TGTGCCAGCAGCTCGACAATGAACAGAAATGAGCAGTTCTTC
CDR3: CASSSTMNRNEQFF

D: NA
V: TRBV9
J: TRBJ1-1
size: NA
DNA: TGTGCCAGCAGCGTAGCCAGGGTGAACACTGAAGCTTTCTTT
CDR3: CASSVARVNTEAFF

D: NA
V: TRBV15
J: TRBJ2-7
size: NA
DNA: TGTGCCACCAGCAGAGTTTTGGCAGGGTCTTCCTACGAGCAGTACTTC
CDR3: CATSRVLAGSSYEQYF

D: TRBD1
V: TRBV5-1
J: TRBJ2-7
size: NA
DNA: TGCGCCACATCGACAGGGGGCAACGAGCAGTACTTC
CDR3: CATSTGGNEQYF

D: NA
V: TRBV25-1
J: TRBJ2-7
size: NA
DNA: TGTGCCAGCAGGGGGACTGCAGACGAGCAGTACTTC
CDR3: CASRGTADEQYF

D: NA
V: TRBV28
J: TRBJ2-6
size: NA
DNA: TGTGCCAGCAGTTGGGTATACTCAGGGGCTGGGGCCAACGTCCTGACTTTC
CDR3: CASSWVYSGAGANVLTF

D: NA
V: TRBV6-5
J: TRBJ2-7
size: NA
DNA: TGTGCCAGCAGTTATAGGGGCTCAACCTTCTACGAGCAGTACTTC
CDR3: CASSYRGSTFYEQYF

D: NA
V: TRBV19
J: TRBJ1-1
size: NA
DNA: TGTGCCAGTAGTATAGTCGGGCTAGCCGGCGCTGAAGCTTTCTTT
CDR3: CASSIVGLAGAEAFF

D: TRBD2
V: TRBV7-3
J: TRBJ2-1
size: NA
DNA: TGTGCCAGCAGCTCTACTAGCGGGGGGACCCCCGGTGAGCAGTTCTTC
CDR3: CASSSTSGGTPGEQFF

D: NA
V: TRBV11-2
J: TRBJ1-1
size: NA
DNA: TGTGCCATCACAGCTGGTATTGACACTGAAGCTTTCTTT
CDR3: CAITAGIDTEAFF

D: TRBD2
V: TRBV6-5
J: TRBJ2-3
size: NA
DNA: TGTGCCAGCGTAATAGCGGGGGGAGATACGCAGTATTTT
CDR3: CASVIAGGDTQYF

D: TRBD1
V: TRBV18
J: TRBJ1-2
size: NA
DNA: TGTGCCAGCTCACCAGTGGGGACAGACAGGGGCTACTATGGCTACACCTTC
CDR3: CASSPVGTDRGYYGYTF

D: TRBD2
V: TRBV6-5
J: TRBJ2-5
size: NA
DNA: TGTGCCAGCAGTTACTCACGGACTAGCGGGGGGGAGACCCAGTACTTC
CDR3: CASSYSRTSGGETQYF

D: NA
V: TRBV30
J: TRBJ1-2
size: once
DNA: TGTGCCTGGAGATCATTTAAAGGTGCAGGGGTCTATGGCTACACCTTC
CDR3: CAWRSFKGAGVYGYTF

D: TRBD2
V: TRBV29-1
J: TRBJ2-1
size: NA
DNA: TGCAGCGGGGGGACTACCGATTACAATGAGCAGTTCTTC
CDR3: CSGGTTDYNEQFF

D: TRBD1
V: TRBV2
J: TRBJ2-5
size: NA
DNA: TGTGCCAGCATTTTCGACAGGGCCCTCCAAGAGACCCAGTACTTC
CDR3: CASIFDRALQETQYF

D: NA
V: TRBV6-6
J: TRBJ2-5
size: NA
DNA: TGTGCCAGCAACAGGGGGGGGCAAGAGACCCAGTACTTC
CDR3: CASNRGGQETQYF

D: NA
V: TRBV3-1/TRBV3-2
J: TRBJ1-1
size: NA
DNA: TGTGCCAGCAGCTGGGAGACTGAAGCTTTCTTT
CDR3: CASSWETEAFF

D: TRBD1
V: TRBV2
J: TRBJ1-2
size: NA
DNA: TGTGCCAGCAGTCCGAGGACAGGAAGGGGCTACTATGGCTACACCTTC
CDR3: CASSPRTGRGYYGYTF

D: TRBD2
V: TRBV15
J: TRBJ2-5
size: NA
DNA: TGTGCCACCAGCCTCGGGGGGTCTGGGGAGACCCAGTACTTC
CDR3: CATSLGGSGETQYF